One sample yielded the 5 T cell receptor beta chains listed below, sequenced in a study of blood T cell repertoires in COVID-19. Sequencing used immunoSEQ multiplex PCR; TCRdb keeps in-frame clones, though not all of them. The repertoire has about 430,000 clones, around nine tenths of them found once; the top ten carry approximately 0.96%. The sample consisted of PBMCs or T cells enriched from blood (not recorded which). These receptor sequences come from a woman aged 30 to 39 with acute COVID-19.

This clone was seen more than once but under ten times. CDR3 nucleotides: TGTGCCAGCAGCTTGGGGTGGGGGGGCCCCACTGAAGCTTTCTTT. It translates to CASSLGWGGPTEAFF. This chain uses TRBV5-5 with TRBJ1-1; D might be TRBD1 (6 bases). Germline V gene data show CDR1 as SGHKS and CDR2 as YYEKEE (reference sequence). The CDR3 is 15 residues long. V was cut by 0 bases and J by 4 bases, with 13 bases left in between.

The rearrangement uses TRBV5-1 and TRBJ1-1; no clear D. Trimming removed 0 bases at V and 1 base at J, with 7 bases between. From germline, CDR1 is SGHRS and CDR2 YFSETQ. The CDR3 is made up of 14 amino acids. In DNA form, the CDR3 reads TGCGCCAGCAGCTTGGCCGGGTCGAACACTGAAGCTTTCTTT. Protein: CASSLAGSNTEAFF.

This chain joins TRBV5-1 and TRBJ2-1; 10 bases map to TRBD2. V shed 0 bases and J 3 bases; nucleotides not matched to a gene: 6. The CDR3 is 17 residues long. Germline V gene data show CDR1 as SGHRS and CDR2 as YFSETQ. CDR3 coding DNA: TGCGCCAGCAGCTTGGGGAGCTGGACTAGCGGCTACAATGAGCAGTTCTTC. Its protein is CASSLGSWTSGYNEQFF.

The chain has TRBV9 and TRBJ1-3; 9 bases are shared with TRBD1. This CDR3 spans 16 amino acids. V lost 4 bases, J lost 2 bases, and 7 bases stayed unmatched. The germline gives CDR1 SGDLS, CDR2 YYNGEE. The CDR3 DNA sequence: TGTGCCAGCAGCCCGAGCAGGACAGGGGCTGGAAACACCATATATTTT. Its translation is CASSPSRTGAGNTIYF.

This rearrangement joins TRBV5-1 to TRBJ2-1; 9 bases map to TRBD2. The CDR3 contains 16 residues. V trimming: 0 bases; J trimming: 3 bases; junction bases outside the gene matches: 4. Germline V gene data show CDR1 as SGHRS and CDR2 as YFSETQ. The CDR3 loop is CASSLVLAGFYNEQFF. The CDR3 DNA is TGCGCCAGCAGCTTGGTGCTAGCGGGGTTCTACAATGAGCAGTTCTTC.